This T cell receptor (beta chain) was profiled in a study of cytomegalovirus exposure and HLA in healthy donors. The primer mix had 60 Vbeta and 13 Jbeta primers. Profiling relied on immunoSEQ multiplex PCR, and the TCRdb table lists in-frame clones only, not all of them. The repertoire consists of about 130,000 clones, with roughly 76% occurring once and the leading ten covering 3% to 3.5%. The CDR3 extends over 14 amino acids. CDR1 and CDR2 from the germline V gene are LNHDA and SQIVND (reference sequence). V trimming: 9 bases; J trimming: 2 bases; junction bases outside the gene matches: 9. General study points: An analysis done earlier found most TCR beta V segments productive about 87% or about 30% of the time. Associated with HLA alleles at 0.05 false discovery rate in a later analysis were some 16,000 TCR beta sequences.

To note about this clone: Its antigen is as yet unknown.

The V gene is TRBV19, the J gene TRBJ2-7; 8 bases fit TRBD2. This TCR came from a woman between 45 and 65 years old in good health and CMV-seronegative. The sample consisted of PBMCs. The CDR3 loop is CASTSGSHPYEQYF. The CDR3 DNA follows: TGTGCCAGCACAAGCGGGAGTCATCCCTACGAGCAGTACTTC.